The clone carrying this T cell receptor beta chain was observed a single time. The V and J ends lost 7 bases and 2 bases, in that order; junction bases with no gene match: 10. This CDR3 contains 17 residues. Per germline, CDR1 SGHAT and CDR2 FQNNGV. Original methodology: Using reference gene primer amplification, nucleated cell counts were estimated. Here immunoSEQ multiplex PCR was the method, and the copy in TCRdb shows in-frame clones only, minus some. V, J and clone size reflect that table, while D and trimming were determined from the DNA. Seen here are more than 70,000 clones, less than 90% observed once, and the top ten hold around 20%. This specimen comes from a study of blood T cell repertoires in COVID-19. Study at large: There were acute and convalescent COVID-19 samples, and they came from the United States, Italy and Spain. In each case, the material was cDNA or gDNA derived from T cells, B-cell-depleted T cells, or PBMCs.

The chain joins TRBV11-2 to TRBJ2-2; TRBD2 matches at 10 bases. Sample: peripheral blood. This TCR came from a woman aged 80 or over with acute or convalescent COVID-19. The CDR3: CASKSYSGGANTGELFF. CDR3 coding DNA: TGTGCCAGCAAATCATACAGCGGGGGGGCCAACACCGGGGAGCTGTTTTTT.